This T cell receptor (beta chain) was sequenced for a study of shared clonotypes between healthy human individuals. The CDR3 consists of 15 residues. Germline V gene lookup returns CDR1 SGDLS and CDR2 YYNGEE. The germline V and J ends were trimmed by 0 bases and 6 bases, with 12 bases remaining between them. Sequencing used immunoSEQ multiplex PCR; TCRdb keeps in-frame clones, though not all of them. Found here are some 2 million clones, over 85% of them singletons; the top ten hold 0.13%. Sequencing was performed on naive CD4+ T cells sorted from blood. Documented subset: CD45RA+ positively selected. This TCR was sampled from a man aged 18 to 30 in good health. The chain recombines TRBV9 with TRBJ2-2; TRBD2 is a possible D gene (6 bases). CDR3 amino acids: CASSVVGGLAGELFF. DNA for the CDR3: TGTGCCAGCAGCGTAGTCGGAGGGTTGGCCGGGGAGCTGTTTTTT.